One sample yielded the 29 T cell receptor beta chains listed below, sequenced in a study of blood T cell repertoires in COVID-19. Assay: immunoSEQ multiplex PCR; the TCRdb copy retains only in-frame clones and omits some. The sample consists of about 220,000 clones, roughly 75% of them appearing once. Sequences were obtained from peripheral blood. These receptors originate from a woman in her 70s with acute or convalescent COVID-19.

Written as DNA, the CDR3 is TGTGCCAGCAGGAGCGGGGGGAAAGAGACCCAGTACTTC. Translated: CASRSGGKETQYF. This chain joins TRBV27 and TRBJ2-5, with 9 nucleotides matching TRBD2. Germline V lookup: CDR1 MNHEY, CDR2 SMNVEV (reference sequence). The CDR3 is 13 amino acids. Trimming cost V 6 bases and J 3 bases; bases outside gene matches: 2.

This clone has just one count. This rearrangement joins TRBV23-1 to TRBJ1-6; 7 nucleotides match TRBD1. TRBV23-1 is placed among ORFs of uncertain function. The V segment lost 5 bases and the J segment 13 bases; nucleotides outside the gene matches: 8. This CDR3 has 13 amino acids. Written as DNA, the CDR3 is TGCGCCAGCAGTGAACAGGGGAGAGGGCCCCTCCACTTT. Translated, it gives CASSEQGRGPLHF.

The gene calls are TRBV6-1 and TRBJ2-7, with a possible D match to TRBD2 (6 bases). Germline V CDR1 and CDR2: MNHNS, SASEGT. Trimming took off 3 bases at V and 3 bases at J, with 18 bases between the two ends. The CDR3 sequence is 16 residues long. This CDR3 is CASSDRTLRGLYEQYF. In DNA, the CDR3 is TGTGCCAGCAGTGATCGGACTCTGCGGGGTCTCTACGAGCAGTACTTC.

This chain uses TRBV7-2 with TRBJ2-3, with unresolved D. V was trimmed by 2 bases and J by 3 bases, leaving 9 bases between them. This CDR3 is 14 amino acids long. The germline CDR1 and CDR2 sequences are SGHTA and FQGNSA. In DNA form, the CDR3 reads TGTGCCAGCAGCTTAAATGGGCTTACAGATACGCAGTATTTT. Translated, it gives CASSLNGLTDTQYF.

The chain links TRBV3-1 (or the pseudogene TRBV3-2) to TRBJ2-7; TRBD2 matches 7 bases. Losses at the gene ends were 4 bases for V and 1 base for J; bases not matched to a gene: 13. This CDR3 spans 17 amino acids. Germline CDR1 is LGHDT and CDR2 is YNNKEL (reference sequence). The CDR3 here is CASSRKREGLISYEQYF. The CDR3 coding sequence is TGTGCCAGCAGCCGAAAAAGGGAGGGGTTGATATCCTACGAGCAGTACTTC.

The chain carries TRBV18 and TRBJ2-6; D not resolved. V lost 2 bases to trimming and J lost 3 bases, with 8 bases between them. The CDR3 totals 15 residues. CDR1 and CDR2 from the germline V gene are KGHSH and LQKENI. Here the CDR3 DNA reads TGTGCCAGCTCACCAACGGGTTATGGGGCCAACGTCCTGACTTTC. Translation: CASSPTGYGANVLTF.

This clone has more than one count but fewer than ten. The V and J genes are TRBV28 and TRBJ1-1; unclear D gene. Germline lookup yields CDR1 MDHEN and CDR2 SYDVKM. V gave up 2 bases and J gave up 1 base, with 2 bases separating them. This CDR3 is 12 amino acids long. The CDR3 protein is CASSLQNTEAFF. DNA of the CDR3: TGTGCCAGCAGTTTACAGAACACTGAAGCTTTCTTT.

This sequence joins TRBV30 and TRBJ2-7; a possible D gene is TRBD2 (6 bases). The CDR3 covers 15 residues. Trimming shortened V by 0 bases and J by 1 base, and 13 bases separated the two germline ends. Germline CDR1 GTSNPN, CDR2 SVGIG (reference sequence). The CDR3 bases are TGTGCCTGGAGTGTAGGGGACTTTAGATCCTACGAGCAGTACTTC. This translates into CAWSVGDFRSYEQYF.

The chain combines TRBV9 with TRBJ2-1; 7 nucleotides align to TRBD2. This CDR3 has 17 residues. Losses at the gene ends were 4 bases for V and 0 bases for J; bases not matched to a gene: 10. Germline V lookup: CDR1 SGDLS, CDR2 YYNGEE. CDR3 DNA: TGTGCCAGCAGCCCCGAGTGGGGGGGGAGCTCCTACAATGAGCAGTTCTTC. This gives the protein CASSPEWGGSSYNEQFF.

The chain carries TRBV24-1 and TRBJ2-7; 8 positions agree with TRBD1. The CDR3 length is 16 residues. Losses at the gene ends were 7 bases for V and 6 bases for J; bases not matched to a gene: 16. Germline V lookup: CDR1 KGHDR, CDR2 SFDVKD. The CDR3 DNA sequence: TGTGCCACCAGGGGCAAACTGGGACAGGTGTTTGGCGAGCAGTACGTC. Translated, it gives CATRGKLGQVFGEQYV.

This chain connects TRBV5-4 to TRBJ1-1; 11 positions agree with TRBD1. Per the germline V gene, CDR1 is SGHNT and CDR2 is YYREEE (reference sequence). With V trimmed by 5 bases and J by 4 bases, 4 bases remained unmatched. This CDR3 has 14 amino acids. CDR3 nucleotide sequence: TGTGCCAGCAGGACCGGGACAGGGGGCACTGAAGCTTTCTTT. Translation gives CASRTGTGGTEAFF. Using reference TRBV5-4 and TRBJ1-1 for the parts outside the CDR3, the full variable domain is ETGVTQSPTHLIKTRGQQVTLRCSSQSGHNTVSWYQQALGQGPQFIFQYYREEENGRGNFPPRFSGLQFPNYSSELNVNALELDDSALYLCASRTGTGGTEAFFGQGTRLTVV.

The sample holds a few counts of this clone. This sequence joins TRBV2 and TRBJ2-7; possible D gene TRBD2, 7 bases. In germline, CDR1 is SNHLY, CDR2 FYNNEI. V gave up 6 bases and J gave up 7 bases, with 16 bases separating them. CDR3 length equals 13 residues. In nucleotides, the CDR3 is TGTGCCAGCAGGGGCTCCGGGGGGCAAGAGCAGTACTTC. Protein sequence: CASRGSGGQEQYF.

The chain combines TRBV24-1 with TRBJ2-7; maybe TRBD2 (5 bases). Germline-derived CDR1 and CDR2 are KGHDR and SFDVKD. V lost 8 bases and J 2 bases, leaving 24 bases between the germline ends. This CDR3 comprises 17 residues. CDR3 in amino acids: CATICPYGLGGPYEQYV. DNA of the CDR3: TGTGCCACCATTTGCCCTTACGGACTTGGAGGTCCCTACGAGCAGTACGTC.

The chain is built from TRBV6-5 and TRBJ2-7, with no clear D. Germline loops: CDR1 MNHEY, CDR2 SVGAGI. Between the trimmed V and J ends, which lost 4 bases and 2 bases, there was a span of 9 bases. CDR3 length equals 13 residues. In nucleotides, the CDR3 is TGTGCCAGCAGTTCCGCGGCAACCTACGAGCAGTACTTC. Amino acids: CASSSAATYEQYF.

V usage is TRBV6-1 and J usage is TRBJ2-3; a possible D gene is TRBD1 (5 bases). Per germline, CDR1 MNHNS and CDR2 SASEGT. The CDR3 spans 16 residues. Trimming took 4 bases from V and 8 from J, leaving 22 bases between them. The CDR3 loop reads CASSGLVGQGLVTQYF. The DNA for the CDR3 is TGTGCCAGCAGTGGCCTCGTCGGGCAGGGTCTCGTTACGCAGTATTTT.

CDR3: CASVAGGYQYEQYF. The CDR3 coding sequence is TGTGCCAGCGTAGCGGGGGGCTACCAATACGAGCAGTACTTC. This chain joins TRBV7-2 and TRBJ2-7, with 10 bases lining up with TRBD2. V was clipped by 8 bases and J by 4 bases; unmatched bases: 8. Germline V CDR1 and CDR2: SGHTA, FQGNSA. This CDR3 is 14 amino acids long. Together with reference TRBV7-2 and TRBJ2-7, the CDR3 gives the full variable domain: GAGVSQSPSNKVTEKGKDVELRCDPISGHTALYWYRQSLGQGLEFLIYFQGNSAPDKSGLPSDRFSAERTGGSVSTLTIQRTQQEDSAVYLCASVAGGYQYEQYFGPGTRLTVT.

There are a few counts of this clone. This sequence joins TRBV6-2 or TRBV6-3 and TRBJ1-1; 8 bases fit TRBD1. This CDR3 spans 18 amino acids. Germline-derived CDR1 and CDR2 are MNHEY and SVGEGT. With 4 bases clipped from V and 0 bases from J, the junction kept 13 bases outside the gene matches. The CDR3 sequence is CASSSPIPRQGMNTEAFF. In DNA form, the CDR3 reads TGTGCCAGCAGTTCCCCTATCCCCCGACAGGGGATGAACACTGAAGCTTTCTTT.

V is TRBV11-3 and J is TRBJ2-3; a weak D match, TRBD1 (5 bases). Germline CDR1 and CDR2: SGHNT and YENEEA. CDR3 length: 13 residues. V shed 4 bases and J shed 6 bases, with 11 bases lying between them. For the CDR3, the DNA is TGTGCCAGCAGCTGGGGCGCTGGGGATACGCAGTATTTT. Residues: CASSWGAGDTQYF.

The chain has TRBV27 and TRBJ1-6; D gene uncertain. V lost 2 bases and J lost 8, with 28 bases in between. In germline, CDR1 is MNHEY, CDR2 SMNVEV (reference sequence). The CDR3 covers 20 residues. The CDR3 loop reads CASSLAPALRGTGSHSPLHF. In nucleotides, the CDR3 is TGTGCCAGCAGTTTAGCACCGGCCCTGCGGGGTACTGGGTCTCATTCACCCCTCCACTTT.

The V gene is TRBV19, the J gene TRBJ2-1; 7 nucleotides match TRBD2. The germline CDR1 and CDR2 sequences are LNHDA and SQIVND (reference sequence). This CDR3 is 17 amino acids long. Trimming at V came to 1 base and at J to 3 bases, leaving 9 bases not matched to a gene. The CDR3 DNA reads TGTGCCAGTAGTATAGGGGGCTTGCGGGGGATCTACAATGAGCAGTTCTTC. It specifies CASSIGGLRGIYNEQFF.

The DNA for the CDR3 is TGCGCCAGCAGCCCCTCGACAGACAGGCCTAATGAAAAACTGTTTTTT. This encodes CASSPSTDRPNEKLFF. The V call is TRBV5-1, the J call TRBJ1-4; the D gene is possibly TRBD1 (6 bases). From germline, CDR1 is SGHRS and CDR2 YFSETQ. Trimming took 4 bases from V and 3 from J, leaving 16 bases between them. The CDR3 is 16 residues long.

This rearrangement joins TRBV7-9 to TRBJ2-2; TRBD2 agrees at 9 bases. CDR1 is SEHNR and CDR2 is FQNEAQ in the germline V gene (reference sequence). The ends lost 10 bases at V and 0 bases at J; junction bases unmatched: 6. This CDR3 is 15 amino acids long. Here the CDR3 DNA reads TGTGCCAACAAGCGGGGGGATGCGAACACCGGGGAGCTGTTTTTT. Protein sequence: CANKRGDANTGELFF.

The CDR3 region is CASSLRTSGGRLRDTQYF. CDR3 nucleotide sequence: TGTGCCAGCAGCTTACGGACTAGCGGGGGCCGGTTGAGGGATACGCAGTATTTT. The chain combines TRBV7-2 with TRBJ2-3; 13 nucleotides align to TRBD2. CDR1 and CDR2 (germline): SGHTA, FQGNSA. The CDR3 is 18 amino acids. With V trimmed by 2 bases and J by 6 bases, 11 bases remained unmatched.

The V gene is TRBV7-8, the J gene TRBJ2-7; TRBD1 might be the D (6 bases). There are 14 residues in the CDR3. Trimming removed 8 bases from V and 2 bases from J, with 16 bases in between. In germline, CDR1 is SGHVS, CDR2 FQNEAQ. The CDR3 sequence is CASAPDRSPYEQYF. The CDR3 DNA sequence: TGTGCCAGCGCGCCTGACAGGTCCCCCTACGAGCAGTACTTC.

The chain employs TRBV2 and TRBJ2-7; 11 positions agree with TRBD1. Germline values: CDR1 SNHLY, CDR2 FYNNEI. The CDR3 has 13 amino acids. Trimming removed 5 bases from V and 5 bases from J; junction bases left unmatched: 2. The CDR3 DNA follows: TGTGCCAGCAGTCGGGACAGGGGGGACGAGCAGTACGTC. It yields the protein CASSRDRGDEQYV.

This clone was found a few times. The gene calls are TRBV5-1 and TRBJ2-5; TRBD2 might be the D (7 bases). The germline CDR1 and CDR2 sequences are SGHRS and YFSETQ. V was pared by 1 base and J by 4 bases, with 11 bases between. This CDR3 comprises 14 residues. CDR3 sequence: CASSLYGGAETQYF. CDR3 nucleotides: TGCGCCAGCAGCTTGTATGGGGGGGCAGAGACCCAGTACTTC.

V is TRBV7-2 and J is TRBJ2-6; 7 nucleotides match TRBD1. The CDR3 has 19 residues. Germline values: CDR1 SGHTA, CDR2 FQGNSA. Unmatched junction bases numbered 12, after V lost 4 bases and J lost 0 bases. The CDR3 DNA is TGTGCCAGCAGCTGGCCGGGACAGCGAACTCACTCTGGGGCCAACGTCCTGACTTTC. Translation: CASSWPGQRTHSGANVLTF.

This clone was seen just once. This sequence joins TRBV30 and TRBJ1-3; D unclear. CDR3 length equals 15 residues. CDR1 and CDR2 (germline): GTSNPN, SVGIG (reference sequence). The V and J ends lost 4 bases and 1 base respectively, with 14 bases between them. Written as DNA, the CDR3 is TGTGCCTGGAACACAGCCACCTTTTCTGGAAACACCATATATTTT. This sequence encodes CAWNTATFSGNTIYF.

This chain joins TRBV10-3 and TRBJ2-3; TRBD2 agrees at 11 bases. The trim removed 5 bases at V and 10 bases at J, leaving 11 bases unmatched. The CDR3 has 15 residues. The germline CDR1 and CDR2 sequences are ENHRY and SYGVKD. CDR3 region: CAISIDLAGGNAQYF. The CDR3, as DNA: TGTGCCATCAGTATCGACCTAGCGGGGGGAAATGCGCAGTATTTT.